This TCR beta chain was recovered during a study of blood T cell repertoires in COVID-19. Looking at the study overall: COVID-19 samples collected from the United States, Italy and Spain covered acute and convalescent phases. Sample material is recorded as cDNA or gDNA derived from T cells, B-cell-depleted T cells, or PBMCs.

V gave up 6 bases and J gave up 0 bases; unmatched junction bases: 2. Germline lookup yields CDR1 SNHLY and CDR2 FYNNEI. The CDR3 spans 15 residues. Methods used by the authors: Reference gene primer amplification yielded estimated nucleated cell counts. Produced via immunoSEQ multiplex PCR; TCRdb's table is partial and in-frame only. For V, J and clone size, that table is used; D and trimming come from the DNA. The sample records some 14,000 clones, 75% to 90% being singletons. This clone turned up a few times. V is TRBV2 and J is TRBJ1-6; 7 bases align to TRBD1. Specimen: peripheral blood. The TCR sequence derives from a man at least 80 years old with acute or convalescent COVID-19. Here the CDR3 reads CASRGTVSYNSPLHF. The CDR3, as DNA: TGTGCCAGCAGGGGGACAGTCTCCTATAATTCACCCCTCCACTTT.